This TCR beta chain was documented in a study of blood T cell repertoires in COVID-19. Study-level background: Researchers got acute and convalescent COVID-19 samples from the United States, Italy and Spain. In each case, the material was cDNA or gDNA derived from T cells, B-cell-depleted T cells, or PBMCs.

Under the authors' procedure: Amplification of reference gene primers provided the estimated nucleated cell counts. Using immunoSEQ multiplex PCR, the repertoire was profiled, and TCRdb retains in-frame clones only, with some absent. The D gene and trimming were derived from the DNA, and the V and J assignments and clone size from that table. The sample holds around 200,000 clones, roughly 86% seen once. The germline V gene has CDR1 MDHEN and CDR2 SYDVKM. Trimming removed 6 bases from V and 8 bases from J; junction bases left unmatched: 12. The CDR3 totals 15 residues. Sequencing was carried out using peripheral blood. This TCR was recovered from a woman at least 80 years old in a cohort sampled during active or convalescent COVID-19. V is TRBV28 and J is TRBJ2-1; 8 bases are shared with TRBD1. CDR3 nucleotide sequence: TGTGCCAGCAGACATACAGGGGGACGAGTCGATGAGCAGTTCTTC. Translating gives CASRHTGGRVDEQFF.